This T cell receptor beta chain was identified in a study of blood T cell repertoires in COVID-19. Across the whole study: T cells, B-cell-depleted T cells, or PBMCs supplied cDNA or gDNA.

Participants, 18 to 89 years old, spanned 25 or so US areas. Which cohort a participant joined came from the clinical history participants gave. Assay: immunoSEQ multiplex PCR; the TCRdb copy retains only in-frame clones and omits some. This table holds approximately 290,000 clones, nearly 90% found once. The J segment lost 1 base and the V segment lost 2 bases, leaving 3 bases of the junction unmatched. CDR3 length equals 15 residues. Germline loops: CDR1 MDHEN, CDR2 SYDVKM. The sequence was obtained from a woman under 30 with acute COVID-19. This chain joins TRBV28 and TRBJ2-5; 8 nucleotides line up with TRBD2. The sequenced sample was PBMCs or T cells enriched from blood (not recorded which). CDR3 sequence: CASSLNSGAQETQYF. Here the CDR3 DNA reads TGTGCCAGCAGTTTAAATAGCGGGGCCCAAGAGACCCAGTACTTC.